This entry features one T cell receptor (beta chain) sequence. This CDR3 comprises 16 residues. Trimming pared 3 bases from V and 2 bases from J, leaving 17 bases between. In germline, CDR1 is MNHEY, CDR2 SMNVEV (reference sequence). Here immunoSEQ multiplex PCR was the method, and the copy in TCRdb shows in-frame clones only, minus some. The table has about 68,000 clones, about nine tenths seen once; the top ten hold 4% to 4.5%. This entry comes from a study of chemoradiotherapy in HPV16-positive cancers. The source was blood, collected from a patient who underwent chemoradiotherapy. The V call is TRBV27, the J call TRBJ2-7; a possible D gene is TRBD2 (6 bases). This TCR derives from a human donor with HPV-associated anogenital cancer. Here the CDR3 reads CASSLYRTRTTYEQYF. The CDR3 DNA follows: TGTGCCAGCAGTTTGTATAGGACACGGACTACCTACGAGCAGTACTTC.